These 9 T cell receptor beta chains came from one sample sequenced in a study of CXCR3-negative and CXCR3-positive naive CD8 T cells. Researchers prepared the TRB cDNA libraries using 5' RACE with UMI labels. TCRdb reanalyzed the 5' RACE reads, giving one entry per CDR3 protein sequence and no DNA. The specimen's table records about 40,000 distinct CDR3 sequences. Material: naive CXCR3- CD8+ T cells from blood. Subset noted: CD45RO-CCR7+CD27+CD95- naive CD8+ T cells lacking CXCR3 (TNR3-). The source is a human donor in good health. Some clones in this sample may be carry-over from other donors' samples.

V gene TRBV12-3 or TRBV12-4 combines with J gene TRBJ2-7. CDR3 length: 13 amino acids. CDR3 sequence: CASRSAGDYEQYF.

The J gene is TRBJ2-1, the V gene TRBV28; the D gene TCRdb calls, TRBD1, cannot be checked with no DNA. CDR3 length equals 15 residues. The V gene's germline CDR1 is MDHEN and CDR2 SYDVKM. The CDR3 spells CASSLGDRGRNEQFF.

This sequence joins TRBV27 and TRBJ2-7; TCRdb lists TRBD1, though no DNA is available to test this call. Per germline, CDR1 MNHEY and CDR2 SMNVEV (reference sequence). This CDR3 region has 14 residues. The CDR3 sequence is CASSPQTGGREQYF.

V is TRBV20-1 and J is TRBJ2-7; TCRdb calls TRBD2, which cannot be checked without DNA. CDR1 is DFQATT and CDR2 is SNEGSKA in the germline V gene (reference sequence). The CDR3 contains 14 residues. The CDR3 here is CSAEGTSGHYEQYF.

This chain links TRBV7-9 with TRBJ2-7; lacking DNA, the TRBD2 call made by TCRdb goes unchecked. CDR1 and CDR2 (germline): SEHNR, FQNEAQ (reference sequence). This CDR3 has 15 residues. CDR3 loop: CASSATSGGRYEQYF.

The CDR3 region is CASSYGTTYEQYF. The rearrangement links TRBV5-6 to TRBJ2-7; TCRdb names TRBD1, which stays unverified in the absence of DNA. This CDR3 region has 13 residues. The germline V gene encodes CDR1 SGHDT and CDR2 YYEEEE.

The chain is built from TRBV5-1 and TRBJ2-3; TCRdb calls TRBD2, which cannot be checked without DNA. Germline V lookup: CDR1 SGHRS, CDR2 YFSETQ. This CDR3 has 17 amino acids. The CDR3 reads CAGSSQSGRAEGDTQYF.

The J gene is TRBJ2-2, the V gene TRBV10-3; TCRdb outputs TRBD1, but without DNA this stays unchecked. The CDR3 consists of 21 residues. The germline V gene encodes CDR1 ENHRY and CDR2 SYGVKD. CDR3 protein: CAISESRGGTGAAANTGELFF.

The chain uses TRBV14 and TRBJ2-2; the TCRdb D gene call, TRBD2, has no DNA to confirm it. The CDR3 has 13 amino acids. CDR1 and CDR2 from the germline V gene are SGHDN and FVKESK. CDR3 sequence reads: CASSLGSPGELFF. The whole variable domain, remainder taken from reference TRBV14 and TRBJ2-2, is EAGVTQFPSHSVIEKGQTVTLRCDPISGHDNLYWYRRVMGKEIKFLLHFVKESKQDESGMPNNRFLAERTGGTYSTLKVQPAELEDSGVYFCASSLGSPGELFFGEGSRLTVL.